The clone carrying this TCR beta chain was seen ten or more times. Researchers took RNA transcripts and amplified the TCR beta CDR3 regions from them. Initially, a first-round RT-PCR of the TCR CDR3 employed the HTBI primer set. MiXCR was run by TCRdb on the multiplex PCR reads, yielding one entry per CDR3 protein. The data hold roughly 93,000 distinct CDR3 sequences, with roughly 37% observed a single time. The CDR3 contains 14 residues. V was cut by 8 bases and J by 3 bases, with 15 bases left in between. The germline V gene has CDR1 ENHRY and CDR2 SYGVKD. This record comes from a study of T cells in Graves' hyperthyroidism and ophthalmopathy.

The receptor was isolated from a woman in her 30s with Graves' hyperthyroidism. Sequenced material: peripheral blood or thyroid tissue (not recorded which). The chain employs TRBV10-3 and TRBJ2-3; D may match TRBD1 or TRBD2 (8 bases each). The DNA of the CDR3 is TGTGCCATCGACAGGGGCGGGAGGACAGATACGCAGTATTTT. Translation: CAIDRGGRTDTQYF.